A single sample gave rise to the 24 T cell receptor beta chains below, sequenced in a study of long-term antiretroviral therapy in people with HIV. Version v3.0 of the immunoSEQ assay ran at survey level. Here immunoSEQ multiplex PCR was the method, and the copy in TCRdb shows in-frame clones only, minus some. Counted here are 30,000 to 40,000 clones, about four fifths occurring once; the ten biggest clones make up roughly 7.9%. Sample: unsorted PBMCs, taken 0.4 years before starting antiretroviral therapy. Every receptor here comes from a man aged 18 to 29 with HIV.

The sample holds one count of this clone. V gene TRBV11-3 combines with J gene TRBJ2-3; possible D gene TRBD1, 5 bases. Germline V lookup: CDR1 SGHNT, CDR2 YENEEA. Deletions cut 3 bases from V and 0 bases from J, with 13 bases between. This CDR3 has 16 amino acids. The CDR3 reads CASSLGMGPSTDTQYF. The CDR3 DNA reads TGTGCCAGCAGCTTGGGGATGGGGCCCAGCACAGATACGCAGTATTTT.

The chain employs TRBV14 and TRBJ2-3; D remains unclear. Germline V gene sequence: CDR1 SGHDN, CDR2 FVKESK. V was shortened by 6 bases and J by 2 bases, with 9 bases between the two germline ends. The CDR3 has 13 residues. CDR3 DNA: TGTGCCAGCAGGGGCCGGTACACAGATACGCAGTATTTT. It translates to CASRGRYTDTQYF.

V gene TRBV18 combines with J gene TRBJ2-7, with 7 positions matching TRBD1. The CDR3 has 15 residues. V lost 4 bases to trimming and J lost 3 bases; unmatched junction nucleotides: 9. From germline, CDR1 is KGHSH and CDR2 LQKENI. The CDR3 nucleotides read TGTGCCAGCTCACGGACAGGTCTAAGGGACTACGAGCAGTACTTC. The encoded protein is CASSRTGLRDYEQYF.

This clone has a handful of counts. The V call is TRBV7-3, the J call TRBJ2-2, with D unresolved. V lost 1 base and J 6 bases, leaving 12 bases between the germline ends. CDR3 size: 15 residues. Germline V CDR1 and CDR2: SGHTA, FQGTGA. The CDR3 is CASSLIGGIAGELFF. The CDR3 DNA follows: TGTGCCAGCAGCTTAATTGGTGGGATCGCCGGGGAGCTGTTTTTT. The full variable domain, completed using reference TRBV7-3 and TRBJ2-2, is GAGVSQTPSNKVTEKGKYVELRCDPISGHTALYWYRQSLGQGPEFLIYFQGTGAADDSGLPNDRFFAVRPEGSVSTLKIQRTERGDSAVYLCASSLIGGIAGELFFGEGSRLTVL.

This sequence joins TRBV6-5 and TRBJ1-2; D is unresolved. The CDR3 runs to 14 residues. Germline-derived CDR1 and CDR2 are MNHEY and SVGAGI. The V end was cut by 5 bases, the J end by 3 bases, with 13 bases between. The CDR3 DNA sequence: TGTGCCAGCAGTCGGGATCCCCGGCACTATGGCTACACCTTC. Its protein product is CASSRDPRHYGYTF.

The chain combines TRBV9 with TRBJ1-2; TRBD1 aligns across 9 bases. V lost 3 bases, J lost 4 bases, and 7 bases stayed unmatched. The CDR3 runs to 15 residues. CDR1 and CDR2 (germline): SGDLS, YYNGEE. The CDR3, as DNA: TGTGCCAGCAGCGCGGGACAGGGATCGAGCTATGGCTACACCTTC. Its translation: CASSAGQGSSYGYTF.

The V call is TRBV5-8, the J call TRBJ2-2; D remains ambiguous. Germline values: CDR1 SGHTS, CDR2 YDEGEE. The CDR3 spans 16 residues. Deletions cut 2 bases from V and 4 bases from J, with 15 bases between. CDR3 in amino acids: CASSFVWASGTGELFF. DNA for the CDR3: TGTGCCAGCAGCTTTGTCTGGGCCTCTGGCACCGGGGAGCTGTTTTTT.

The chain employs TRBV20-1 and TRBJ1-2; D unresolved. Germline V gives CDR1 DFQATT, CDR2 SNEGSKA (reference sequence). The CDR3 contains 9 residues. V lost 7 bases, J lost 7 bases, and 7 bases lay in between. The DNA of the CDR3 is TGCAGTGAACGGCTTGGCTACACCTTC. Protein product: CSERLGYTF.

A few counts support this clone. V and J are TRBV11-2 and TRBJ1-1, with D tentatively TRBD1 (5 bases). The CDR3 spans 14 residues. Trimming shortened V by 5 bases and J by 5 bases, and 15 bases separated the two germline ends. The V gene's germline CDR1 is SGHAT and CDR2 FQNNGV. The CDR3 protein is CASSPSSGATEAFF. In DNA, the CDR3 is TGTGCCAGCAGCCCTAGTAGTGGGGCTACTGAAGCTTTCTTT.

The rearrangement links TRBV6-5 to TRBJ2-3, with D perhaps given as TRBD1 or TRBD2 (5 bases each). Germline-derived CDR1 and CDR2 are MNHEY and SVGAGI. The V and J ends lost 5 bases and 4 bases respectively, with 10 bases between them. This CDR3 has 13 residues. This chain's CDR3 is CASSPRGPDTQYF. The CDR3 DNA reads as TGTGCCAGCAGTCCCCGGGGCCCAGATACGCAGTATTTT.

The gene calls are TRBV5-5 and TRBJ2-2; TRBD1 aligns across 7 bases. This CDR3 is built from 14 residues. Germline V lookup: CDR1 SGHKS, CDR2 YYEKEE (reference sequence). Trimming removed 6 bases from V and 7 bases from J; junction bases left unmatched: 9. CDR3 sequence reads: CASNLRGQGGELFF. The CDR3 bases are TGTGCCAGCAACTTAAGGGGGCAGGGCGGGGAGCTGTTTTTT.

This clone showed up just a few times. The CDR3 sequence is CASSIMISRNSNQPQHF. CDR3 DNA sequence: TGTGCCAGTAGTATAATGATCTCCCGAAATAGCAATCAGCCCCAGCATTTT. J is TRBJ1-5 and V is TRBV19; D call uncertain. Trimming removed 2 bases at V and 0 bases at J, with 14 bases between. The length of the CDR3 is 17 residues. The germline gives CDR1 LNHDA, CDR2 SQIVND (reference sequence).

The chain has TRBV6-1 and TRBJ2-1; 8 bases agree with TRBD2. Germline V lookup: CDR1 MNHNS, CDR2 SASEGT. The V and J ends lost 5 bases and 9 bases, in that order; junction bases with no gene match: 9. The CDR3 sequence is 14 residues long. CDR3 region: CASSTPGLVSEQFF. The CDR3 DNA reads TGTGCCAGCAGTACCCCGGGACTAGTCAGTGAGCAGTTCTTC.

The chain couples TRBV7-9 to TRBJ1-1; no clear D gene. Trimming stripped 2 bases from V and 3 bases from J, with 7 bases between. Germline CDR1 is SEHNR and CDR2 is FQNEAQ (reference sequence). CDR3 length: 13 amino acids. Here the CDR3 reads CASSLFADTEAFF. DNA of the CDR3: TGTGCCAGCAGCTTATTCGCGGACACTGAAGCTTTCTTT.

In the case of this clone: Germline and junction disagree at one end, which may indicate a read error. The J gene is TRBJ2-3, the V gene TRBV5-6; D not certain. The germline gives CDR1 SGHDT, CDR2 YYEEEE. The CDR3 contains 11 residues. The CDR3 DNA is TGTGCCAGCAGCTCCAACGCGGTCGAGGATTTT. This sequence encodes CASSSNAVEDF.

The rearrangement links TRBV14 to TRBJ2-3; TRBD2 might be the D (5 bases). V was trimmed by 1 base and J by 1 base, leaving 6 bases between them. The CDR3 is 14 residues long. Germline V gene data show CDR1 as SGHDN and CDR2 as FVKESK. The CDR3 DNA is TGTGCCAGCAGCCAAGCAGCGGGCACAGATACGCAGTATTTT. Its protein is CASSQAAGTDTQYF.

The chain combines TRBV27 with TRBJ2-1; no reliable D call. In germline, CDR1 is MNHEY, CDR2 SMNVEV (reference sequence). The CDR3 is made up of 12 amino acids. V was pared by 0 bases and J by 8 bases, with 5 bases between. The CDR3 DNA follows: TGTGCCAGCAGTTTATCCGGACATGAGCAGTTCTTC. It specifies CASSLSGHEQFF.

This rearrangement joins TRBV5-1 to TRBJ1-2; D is perhaps TRBD1 (6 bases). Germline-derived CDR1 and CDR2 are SGHRS and YFSETQ. The CDR3 is 17 amino acids. V was pared by 4 bases and J by 0 bases, with 19 bases between. CDR3 bases: TGCGCCAGCAGCCCCGGTTGGGCAGGGGCGACTAACTATGGCTACACCTTC. The encoded protein is CASSPGWAGATNYGYTF.

The J gene is TRBJ1-2, the V gene TRBV6-5; a possible D gene is TRBD1 (6 bases). Trimming left V 5 bases short and J 4 bases short, with 11 bases between. CDR3 length: 13 amino acids. CDR1 MNHEY and CDR2 SVGAGI come from the germline V gene. The CDR3 coding sequence is TGTGCCAGCAGTGAATGGGACACCTATGGCTACACCTTC. This sequence encodes CASSEWDTYGYTF.

The chain is built from TRBV19 and TRBJ2-7; D may be TRBD2 (6 bases). Germline V lookup: CDR1 LNHDA, CDR2 SQIVND (reference sequence). V lost 6 bases, J lost 3 bases, and 24 bases lay in between. The CDR3 contains 17 residues. The DNA for the CDR3 is TGTGCCAGTAGGCCGACTAGTAGAGGAGGGACCTACTACGAGCAGTACTTC. Its translation is CASRPTSRGGTYYEQYF.

The chain combines TRBV4-2 with TRBJ2-5; 7 bases fit TRBD2. The V gene end was trimmed by 0 bases and the J gene end by 5 bases; junction bases not matched to a gene: 9. This CDR3 contains 16 residues. Per the germline V gene, CDR1 is LGHNA and CDR2 is YNFKEQ. The CDR3 loop reads CASSQDQGGRSETQYF. The CDR3 nucleotides are TGTGCCAGCAGCCAAGATCAGGGCGGGAGATCGGAGACCCAGTACTTC.

The CDR3, as DNA: TGTGCCAGCAGCTACAGGGGCCCGGACACTGAAGCTTTCTTT. It specifies CASSYRGPDTEAFF. The chain couples TRBV5-4 to TRBJ1-1; 7 bases map to TRBD1. The length of the CDR3 is 14 residues. Germline lookup yields CDR1 SGHNT and CDR2 YYREEE (reference sequence). The V segment lost 3 bases and the J segment 3 bases; nucleotides outside the gene matches: 5.

The rearrangement links TRBV11-2 to TRBJ2-1; the match to TRBD2 covers 9 bases. The germline CDR1 and CDR2 sequences are SGHAT and FQNNGV. The CDR3 extends over 16 amino acids. V shed 2 bases, J shed 6 bases, and the junction held 8 bases outside the gene matches. DNA of the CDR3: TGTGCCAGCAGCTTATATCAGCGGGAGGATTCCAATGAGCAGTTCTTC. Protein product: CASSLYQREDSNEQFF.

CDR3 in amino acids: CASSDRASGGYEQYF. The CDR3 DNA follows: TGTGCCAGCAGTGATAGGGCTAGCGGGGGTTACGAGCAGTACTTC. The V call is TRBV25-1, the J call TRBJ2-7; 10 positions agree with TRBD2. The CDR3 has 15 residues. With V trimmed by 3 bases and J by 4 bases, 6 bases remained unmatched. CDR1 is MGHDK and CDR2 is SYGVNS in the germline V gene.